This TCR beta chain emerged from a study of cytomegalovirus exposure and HLA in healthy donors. Amplification used 60 Vbeta primers and 13 Jbeta primers. TCRdb keeps only in-frame clones here, not all; method: immunoSEQ multiplex PCR. The data show around 280,000 clones, around 90% seen once. Source material: PBMCs. The TCR was taken from a woman aged 18-30 years in good health and CMV-seronegative.

The CDR3 DNA is TGTGCCTTGGGGGCGAATGCCGGGACAGGTAATCAGCCCCAGCATTTT. As protein: CALGANAGTGNQPQHF. The chain has TRBV30 and TRBJ1-5; TRBD1 aligns across 8 bases. Germline loops: CDR1 GTSNPN, CDR2 SVGIG (reference sequence). The CDR3 has 16 amino acids. V shed 7 bases and J 4 bases; nucleotides not matched to a gene: 15.